This entry lists 23 T cell receptor beta chains sequenced from one sample in a study of T cell responses to AZD1222 COVID-19 vaccine. Some clones are missing from TCRdb's copy, which holds only in-frame ones; the method was immunoSEQ multiplex PCR. The repertoire has roughly 80,000 clones, 90% to 95% of them found once; the top ten carry more than 4.5%. The input for sequencing was peripheral blood, taken on day 0 of AZD1222 vaccination. The receptors derive from an adult in good health.

The V gene is TRBV7-9, the J gene TRBJ2-7, with 11 nucleotides matching TRBD2. This CDR3 spans 15 amino acids. Germline V lookup: CDR1 SEHNR, CDR2 FQNEAQ (reference sequence). Germline trimming cut 4 bases from V and 2 bases from J; bases unmatched to any gene: 4. The CDR3 bases are TGTGCCAGCAGCTATAGCGGGAGGGCCGCCTACGAGCAGTACTTC. Encoded protein: CASSYSGRAAYEQYF.

The rearrangement links TRBV7-3 to TRBJ2-3, with 11 bases that match TRBD2. Germline V lookup: CDR1 SGHTA, CDR2 FQGTGA. With 3 bases clipped from V and 4 bases from J, the junction kept 3 bases outside the gene matches. This CDR3 region has 15 residues. CDR3 nucleotide sequence: TGTGCCAGCAGCTTTATAGCGGGAGGGCCAGATACGCAGTATTTT. It encodes CASSFIAGGPDTQYF.

The J gene is TRBJ1-4, the V gene TRBV2, with a possible D match to TRBD1 (5 bases). V lost 5 bases to trimming and J lost 7 bases, with 14 bases between them. The CDR3 has 14 amino acids. CDR1 and CDR2 from the germline V gene are SNHLY and FYNNEI. The CDR3 DNA follows: TGTGCCAGCAGTATCACGGGGGTCGCTGAAAAACTGTTTTTT. Its protein is CASSITGVAEKLFF.

CDR3 residues: CASSIYGTARGLAKNIQYF. Here the CDR3 DNA reads TGTGCCAGCAGCATATACGGGACGGCCCGGGGGCTAGCCAAAAACATTCAGTACTTC. This chain joins TRBV5-6 and TRBJ2-4; TRBD1 or TRBD2 may be the D gene (6 bases each). Trimming shortened V by 4 bases and J by 0 bases, and 23 bases separated the two germline ends. The CDR3 is made up of 19 amino acids. Germline assignment: CDR1 SGHDT and CDR2 YYEEEE.

This chain links TRBV2 with TRBJ1-2; D call uncertain. Looked up from germline, CDR1 is SNHLY and CDR2 is FYNNEI. The CDR3 contains 14 residues. The germline V and J ends were trimmed by 2 bases and 4 bases, with 11 bases remaining between them. This chain's CDR3 is CASSERRSVYGYTF. The CDR3 nucleotides are TGTGCCAGCAGTGAAAGGCGGTCAGTCTATGGCTACACCTTC.

V usage is TRBV24-1 and J usage is TRBJ1-3, with D unresolved. V was pared by 3 bases and J by 0 bases, with 8 bases between. CDR3 length equals 15 residues. CDR1 and CDR2 from the germline V gene are KGHDR and SFDVKD. CDR3 bases: TGTGCCACCAGTGATCCGGGAAACTCTGGAAACACCATATATTTT. Residues: CATSDPGNSGNTIYF.

Only one count was recorded for this clone. The V and J genes are TRBV5-8 and TRBJ2-3, with no clear D. This CDR3 has 14 amino acids. Germline V gives CDR1 SGHTS, CDR2 YDEGEE. Deletions cut 4 bases from V and 5 bases from J, with 14 bases between. The chain's CDR3 is CASSPRTGGDTQYF. For the CDR3, the DNA is TGTGCCAGCAGCCCTCGGACCGGCGGAGATACGCAGTATTTT.

About this clone itself: The junction departs from germline at one end; a sequencing error may be responsible. The chain has TRBV4-2 and TRBJ2-3; unclear D gene. This CDR3 spans 12 amino acids. Germline loops: CDR1 LGHNA, CDR2 YNFKEQ. The CDR3 is CASSQVGDTQYF. The CDR3 DNA follows: TGTGCCAGCAGTCAAGTGGGAGATACGCAGTATTTT.

V is TRBV15 and J is TRBJ2-1; D perhaps matches TRBD2 (5 bases). This CDR3 has 14 residues. Germline V lookup: CDR1 LNHNV, CDR2 YYDKDF (reference sequence). V lost 8 bases, J lost 0 bases, and 11 bases lay in between. The CDR3 nucleotides read TGTGCCACCGCTTCCAGCGGCTCCTACAATGAGCAGTTCTTC. Its translation is CATASSGSYNEQFF.

This clone was seen a single time. The chain uses TRBV19 and TRBJ2-7, with 10 bases matching TRBD1. The CDR3 is made up of 15 amino acids. The V and J ends lost 4 bases and 3 bases, in that order; junction bases with no gene match: 6. CDR1 LNHDA and CDR2 SQIVND come from the germline V gene (reference sequence). The CDR3 sequence: CASSTSTGGSYEQYF. The DNA for the CDR3 is TGTGCCAGTAGTACCTCGACAGGGGGCAGCTACGAGCAGTACTTC.

The V gene is TRBV27, the J gene TRBJ2-1; 9 bases agree with TRBD2. V lost 3 bases and J lost 14; bases outside the gene matches: 8. The CDR3 consists of 13 residues. Looked up from germline, CDR1 is MNHEY and CDR2 is SMNVEV (reference sequence). The CDR3: CASSLAPGLAEFF. CDR3 sequence (DNA): TGTGCCAGCAGTTTGGCTCCGGGACTAGCAGAGTTCTTC.

This rearrangement joins TRBV9 to TRBJ1-2, with D uncertain. The CDR3 is made up of 16 amino acids. Per germline, CDR1 SGDLS and CDR2 YYNGEE. Trimming left V 3 bases short and J 7 bases short, with 22 bases between. In nucleotides, the CDR3 is TGTGCCAGCAGCGCTGCTGGGTGGGAAGGCGTTGGTGGCTACACCTTC. Its translation: CASSAAGWEGVGGYTF. The variable domain in full, completed from reference TRBV9 and TRBJ1-2, reads DSGVTQTPKHLITATGQRVTLRCSPRSGDLSVYWYQQSLDQGLQFLIQYYNGEERAKGNILERFSAQQFPDLHSELNLSSLELGDSALYFCASSAAGWEGVGGYTFGSGTRLTVV.

This chain joins TRBV24-1 and TRBJ1-1; TRBD1 might be the D (5 bases). Trimming pared 7 bases from V and 10 bases from J, leaving 15 bases between. Germline CDR1 is KGHDR and CDR2 is SFDVKD. The CDR3 is made up of 12 amino acids. In DNA form, the CDR3 reads TGTGCCACCAGCCAGACAGATCGGGTAGCTTTCTTT. It specifies CATSQTDRVAFF.

This clone was picked up a small number of times. V is TRBV6-4 and J is TRBJ1-1; D might be TRBD1 (6 bases). Per the germline V gene, CDR1 is MRHNA and CDR2 is SNTAGT. The CDR3 has 13 residues. V was trimmed by 6 bases and J by 1 base, leaving 9 bases between them. CDR3 region: CASRATGNTEAFF. As DNA, the CDR3 is TGTGCCAGCAGGGCGACAGGGAACACTGAAGCTTTCTTT.

V gene TRBV7-9 combines with J gene TRBJ2-7; D is possibly TRBD1 (5 bases). The CDR3 runs to 15 residues. From germline, CDR1 is SEHNR and CDR2 FQNEAQ (reference sequence). V lost 1 base to trimming and J lost 1 base, with 11 bases between them. The CDR3 DNA is TGTGCCAGCAGCTTAGGTCTAGGGGCATCCTACGAGCAGTACTTC. Its protein product is CASSLGLGASYEQYF.

V gene TRBV11-3 combines with J gene TRBJ2-2; tentative D call: TRBD1 (5 bases). V dropped 5 bases and J dropped 1 base, with 8 bases sitting between them. The CDR3 totals 14 residues. In germline, CDR1 is SGHNT, CDR2 YENEEA. In DNA form, the CDR3 reads TGTGCCAGCAGCCCAAGGGGGAACACCGGGGAGCTGTTTTTT. It codes for CASSPRGNTGELFF. The full variable domain, its missing parts supplied by reference TRBV11-3 and TRBJ2-2, is EAGVVQSPRYKIIEKKQPVAFWCNPISGHNTLYWYLQNLGQGPELLIRYENEEAVDDSQLPKDRFSAERLKGVDSTLKIQPAELGDSAVYLCASSPRGNTGELFFGEGSRLTVL.

The chain couples TRBV7-8 to TRBJ2-7; D unclear. The CDR3 totals 15 residues. Germline V lookup: CDR1 SGHVS, CDR2 FQNEAQ. The V gene lost 5 bases and the J gene lost 2 bases, with 16 bases spanning the gap. The CDR3 DNA reads as TGTGCCAGCAGCAGCGACCTTGTAGGGACCTACGAGCAGTACTTC. Its protein product is CASSSDLVGTYEQYF.

The chain employs TRBV9 and TRBJ2-1, with 13 bases matching TRBD2. This CDR3 has 16 amino acids. The V gene's germline CDR1 is SGDLS and CDR2 YYNGEE. V lost 4 bases to trimming and J lost 9 bases; unmatched junction nucleotides: 10. The CDR3 DNA sequence: TGTGCCAGCAGCCTTACCGGGACTAGCGGGGTAGTTGAGCAGTTCTTC. Translation gives CASSLTGTSGVVEQFF. The full variable domain, completed using reference TRBV9 and TRBJ2-1, is DSGVTQTPKHLITATGQRVTLRCSPRSGDLSVYWYQQSLDQGLQFLIQYYNGEERAKGNILERFSAQQFPDLHSELNLSSLELGDSALYFCASSLTGTSGVVEQFFGPGTRLTVL.

This chain connects TRBV7-7 to TRBJ2-1, with TRBD2 matching 7 bases. CDR1 and CDR2 (germline): SSHAT, FNYEAQ (reference sequence). This CDR3 has 14 amino acids. V was clipped by 1 base and J by 8 bases; unmatched bases: 5. The DNA of the CDR3 is TGTGCCAGCAGCTTAGACGGGACTATCGATGAGCAGTTCTTC. This translates into CASSLDGTIDEQFF.

The CDR3 sequence is CASSEHQISSGNTIYF. CDR3 sequence (DNA): TGTGCCAGCAGTGAACATCAGATTAGCTCTGGAAACACCATATATTTT. The chain has TRBV6-1 and TRBJ1-3; no reliable D call. The V and J ends lost 2 bases and 0 bases respectively, with 11 bases between them. The germline gives CDR1 MNHNS, CDR2 SASEGT. The CDR3 extends over 16 amino acids.

CDR3 protein: CASSLLIAESDEQFF. The CDR3 nucleotides are TGTGCCAGCAGCTTGTTAATAGCGGAGTCCGATGAGCAGTTCTTC. V usage is TRBV7-2 and J usage is TRBJ2-1, with a weak D call TRBD2 (6 bases). This CDR3 is 15 amino acids long. The ends were cut back, 3 bases at V and 8 bases at J, with 17 bases in the middle. Germline V CDR1 and CDR2: SGHTA, FQGNSA.

The count of this clone is one. The rearrangement links TRBV2 to TRBJ2-1, with 10 bases matching TRBD2. Germline V gene lookup returns CDR1 SNHLY and CDR2 FYNNEI. This CDR3 is built from 18 residues. J was trimmed by 12 bases and V by 0 bases; bases with no gene match: 17. The CDR3: CASSEALAVLAGVPGQFF. The CDR3 DNA reads as TGTGCCAGCAGTGAAGCGCTTGCGGTCCTAGCGGGAGTGCCGGGGCAGTTCTTC.

The genes are TRBV7-2 and TRBJ1-2; no clear D gene. The CDR3 contains 16 residues. Germline CDR1 is SGHTA and CDR2 is FQGNSA. V shed 2 bases and J shed 2 bases, with 15 bases lying between them. CDR3 protein: CASSLRQATLNYGYTF. For the CDR3, the DNA is TGTGCCAGCAGCTTACGGCAGGCCACCCTGAACTATGGCTACACCTTC.